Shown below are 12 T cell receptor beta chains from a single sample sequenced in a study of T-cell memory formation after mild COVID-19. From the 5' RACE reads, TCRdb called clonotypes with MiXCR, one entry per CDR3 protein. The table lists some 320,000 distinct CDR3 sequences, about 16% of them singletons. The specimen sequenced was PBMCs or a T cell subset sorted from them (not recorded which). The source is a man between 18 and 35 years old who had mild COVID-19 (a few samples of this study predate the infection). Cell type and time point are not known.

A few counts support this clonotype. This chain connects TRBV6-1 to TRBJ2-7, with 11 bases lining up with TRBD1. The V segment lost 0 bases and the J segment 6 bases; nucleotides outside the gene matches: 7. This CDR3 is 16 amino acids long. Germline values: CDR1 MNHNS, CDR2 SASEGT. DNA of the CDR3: TGTGCCAGCAGTGAAGCTCAGGACAGGGGGCTAGGCGAGCAGTACGTC. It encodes CASSEAQDRGLGEQYV.

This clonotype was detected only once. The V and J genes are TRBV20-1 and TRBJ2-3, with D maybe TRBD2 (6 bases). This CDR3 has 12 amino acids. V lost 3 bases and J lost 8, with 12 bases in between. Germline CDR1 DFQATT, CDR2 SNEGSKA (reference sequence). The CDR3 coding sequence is TGCAGTGCTAGGGACTATCGGGGTACGCAGTATTTT. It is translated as CSARDYRGTQYF.

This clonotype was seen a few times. The CDR3 DNA sequence: TGCGCCATGCCGGGTGGAGACTATAATTCACCCCTCCACTTT. It codes for CAMPGGDYNSPLHF. The chain uses TRBV23-1 and TRBJ1-6, with no clear D. TRBV23-1 is an open reading frame, and its role is uncertain. The CDR3 spans 14 residues. The V end was cut by 10 bases, the J end by 3 bases, with 13 bases between.

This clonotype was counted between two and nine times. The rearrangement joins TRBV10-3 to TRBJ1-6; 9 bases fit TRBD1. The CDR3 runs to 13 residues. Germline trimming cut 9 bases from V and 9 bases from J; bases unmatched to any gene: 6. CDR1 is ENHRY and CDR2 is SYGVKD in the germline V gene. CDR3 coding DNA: TGTGCCATTACGACAGGGGGTTTTTCACCCCTCCACTTT. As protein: CAITTGGFSPLHF.

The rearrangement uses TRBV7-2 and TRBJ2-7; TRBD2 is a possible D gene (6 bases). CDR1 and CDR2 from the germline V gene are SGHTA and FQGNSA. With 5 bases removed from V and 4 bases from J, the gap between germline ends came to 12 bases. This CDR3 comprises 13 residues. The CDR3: CASSPAAGYEQYF. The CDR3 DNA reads TGTGCCAGCAGCCCAGCGGCGGGGTACGAGCAGTACTTC.

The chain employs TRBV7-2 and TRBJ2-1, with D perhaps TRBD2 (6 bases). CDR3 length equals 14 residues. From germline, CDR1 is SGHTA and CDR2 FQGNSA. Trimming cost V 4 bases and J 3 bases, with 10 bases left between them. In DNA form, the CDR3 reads TGTGCCAGCAGCTCGGGACTGGGCTACAATGAGCAGTTCTTC. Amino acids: CASSSGLGYNEQFF. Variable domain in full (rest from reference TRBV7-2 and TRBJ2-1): GAGVSQSPSNKVTEKGKDVELRCDPISGHTALYWYRQSLGQGLEFLIYFQGNSAPDKSGLPSDRFSAERTGGSVSTLTIQRTQQEDSAVYLCASSSGLGYNEQFFGPGTRLTVL.

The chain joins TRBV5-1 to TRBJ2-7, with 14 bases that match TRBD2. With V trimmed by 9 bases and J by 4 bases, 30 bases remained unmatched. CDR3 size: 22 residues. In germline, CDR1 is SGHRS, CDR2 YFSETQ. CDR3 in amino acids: CAIQPPARPGLAGDHREYEQYF. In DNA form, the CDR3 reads TGCGCCATCCAACCCCCCGCGAGGCCGGGACTAGCGGGGGACCACCGGGAATACGAGCAGTACTTC.

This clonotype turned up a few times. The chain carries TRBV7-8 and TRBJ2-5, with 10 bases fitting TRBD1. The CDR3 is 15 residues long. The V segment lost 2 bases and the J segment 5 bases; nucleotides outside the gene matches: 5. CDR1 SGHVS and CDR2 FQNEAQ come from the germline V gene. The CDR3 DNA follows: TGTGCCAGCAGCTTACAGGACAGGGGGAGGGAGACCCAGTACTTC. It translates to CASSLQDRGRETQYF.

The CDR3 sequence: CASSADRAGTEAFF. DNA of the CDR3: TGTGCCAGCAGCGCGGACAGGGCTGGAACTGAAGCTTTCTTT. The rearrangement joins TRBV6-4 to TRBJ1-1; 8 bases are shared with TRBD1. With 6 bases clipped from V and 5 bases from J, the junction kept 8 bases outside the gene matches. This CDR3 is built from 14 residues. The germline CDR1 and CDR2 sequences are MRHNA and SNTAGT.

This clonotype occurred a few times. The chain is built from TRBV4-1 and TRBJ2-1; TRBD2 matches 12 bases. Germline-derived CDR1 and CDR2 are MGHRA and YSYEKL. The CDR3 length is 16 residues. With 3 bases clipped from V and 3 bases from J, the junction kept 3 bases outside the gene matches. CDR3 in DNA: TGCGCCAGCAGCCAGCTAGCGGGGGGGTTCTACAATGAGCAGTTCTTC. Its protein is CASSQLAGGFYNEQFF.

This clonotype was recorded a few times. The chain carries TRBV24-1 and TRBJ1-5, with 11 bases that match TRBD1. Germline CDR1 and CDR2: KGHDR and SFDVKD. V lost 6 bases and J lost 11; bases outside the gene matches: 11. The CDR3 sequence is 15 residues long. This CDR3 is CATSPGQGGDHTQHF. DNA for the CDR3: TGTGCCACCAGTCCGGGACAGGGGGGCGATCATACCCAGCATTTT.

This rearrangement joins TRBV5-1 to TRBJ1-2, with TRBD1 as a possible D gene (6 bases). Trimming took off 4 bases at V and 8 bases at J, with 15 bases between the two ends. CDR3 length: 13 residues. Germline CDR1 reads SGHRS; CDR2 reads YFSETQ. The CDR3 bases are TGCGCCAGCAGCCAGATCGGGGGCGGGGGCTACACCTTC. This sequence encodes CASSQIGGGGYTF.